The 26 T cell receptor beta chains below were found in one sample sequenced in a study of radiotherapy plus CTLA-4 blockade in lung cancer (dated by TCRdb to 2016 to 2019). The method behind the library was the immunoSEQ multiplex PCR assay. TCRdb took over this immuneACCESS table, retaining in-frame rearrangements with V and J assigned. Such tables are incomplete; in checked studies, under half of the missing clones stem from an unresolved V gene, and the remainder is unexplained. A total of 60,000 to 70,000 clones appear in this sample, around 83% of them only once. About 4.3% of the sample lies in the top ten. Sequenced material: peripheral blood, taken from a patient treated with radiotherapy plus ipilimumab. The receptors were sampled from a human donor with non-small cell lung cancer who had a partial response to radiotherapy plus ipilimumab.

The rearrangement joins TRBV30 to TRBJ2-5; possibly TRBD2 for D (6 bases). V was trimmed by 0 bases and J by 5 bases, leaving 13 bases between them. This CDR3 has 14 residues. Germline V lookup: CDR1 GTSNPN, CDR2 SVGIG (reference sequence). The CDR3 sequence: CAWSVHGGVETQYF. DNA for the CDR3: TGTGCCTGGAGTGTACATGGAGGGGTGGAGACCCAGTACTTC.

This clone occurred a few times. The J gene is TRBJ2-5, the V gene TRBV5-1; D remains unclear. The germline V and J ends were trimmed by 2 bases and 3 bases, with 8 bases remaining between them. From germline, CDR1 is SGHRS and CDR2 YFSETQ. CDR3 size: 13 residues. The CDR3 nucleotides are TGCGCCAGCAGCTTCGGAGTGGAAGAGACCCAGTACTTC. This encodes CASSFGVEETQYF.

DNA for the CDR3: TGTGCCAGCAGCTTGGATAGCGGACTAACCTACGAGCAGTACTTC. This gives the protein CASSLDSGLTYEQYF. The genes are TRBV5-4 and TRBJ2-7; maybe TRBD2 (6 bases). The CDR3 is 15 residues long. Germline V gene lookup returns CDR1 SGHNT and CDR2 YYREEE (reference sequence). Trimming cost V 0 bases and J 2 bases, with 12 bases left between them.

This clone was counted between two and nine times. The chain combines TRBV30 with TRBJ1-1; D unresolved. V dropped 4 bases and J dropped 5 bases, with 14 bases sitting between them. This CDR3 has 13 amino acids. CDR1 GTSNPN and CDR2 SVGIG come from the germline V gene (reference sequence). In nucleotides, the CDR3 is TGTGCCTGGACCAAATGGGTCGGGACTGAAGCTTTCTTT. Amino acids: CAWTKWVGTEAFF. Full variable domain (rest looked up from reference TRBV30 and TRBJ1-1): SQTIHQWPATLVQPVGSPLSLECTVEGTSNPNLYWYRQAAGRGLQLLFYSVGIGQISSEVPQNLSASRPQDRQFILSSKKLLLSDSGFYLCAWTKWVGTEAFFGQGTRLTVV.

This CDR3 is CASSLVPPGSYEQYF. The CDR3 DNA reads TGTGCCAGCAGCTTAGTTCCGCCAGGTTCCTACGAGCAGTACTTC. The V and J genes are TRBV7-2 and TRBJ2-7; unclear D gene. CDR3 size: 15 residues. Germline lookup yields CDR1 SGHTA and CDR2 FQGNSA. The germline V and J ends were trimmed by 1 base and 1 base, with 11 bases remaining between them.

The rearrangement joins TRBV28 to TRBJ2-2, with 7 bases lining up with TRBD1. V trimming: 4 bases; J trimming: 5 bases; junction bases outside the gene matches: 4. The CDR3 extends over 14 amino acids. The V gene's germline CDR1 is MDHEN and CDR2 SYDVKM. The CDR3 region has the DNA TGTGCCAGCAGTTCGGGACAGACAACCGGGGAGCTGTTTTTT. This sequence encodes CASSSGQTTGELFF. The complete variable domain, with remaining parts taken from reference TRBV28 and TRBJ2-2, reads DVKVTQSSRYLVKRTGEKVFLECVQDMDHENMFWYRQDPGLGLRLIYFSYDVKMKEKGDIPEGYSVSREKKERFSLILESASTNQTSMYLCASSSGQTTGELFFGEGSRLTVL.

The chain joins TRBV5-1 to TRBJ2-7; 7 bases align to TRBD2. Germline CDR1 is SGHRS and CDR2 is YFSETQ. The CDR3 is 14 residues long. V shed 0 bases and J 1 base; nucleotides not matched to a gene: 1. The CDR3 coding sequence is TGCGCCAGCAGCTTGGAACTAGCGTCCTACGAGCAGTACTTC. Residues: CASSLELASYEQYF.

V is TRBV19 and J is TRBJ1-5; 8 bases match TRBD1. This CDR3 region has 14 residues. Germline assignment: CDR1 LNHDA and CDR2 SQIVND (reference sequence). Trimming took 4 bases from V and 7 from J; bases not matched to a gene: 6. CDR3 amino acids: CASSNRQGSQPQHF. In DNA form, the CDR3 reads TGTGCCAGTAGTAACCGACAGGGGTCCCAGCCCCAGCATTTT.

This clone appeared a single time. The CDR3 nucleotides are TGCGCCAGCAGCCCTATGTCATTGGGACTAGAACCCTACGAGCAGTACTTC. Translated: CASSPMSLGLEPYEQYF. The chain links TRBV4-1 to TRBJ2-7, with TRBD2 matching over 8 bases. CDR3 size: 17 residues. J gave up 2 bases and V 4 bases, and 13 bases lay outside the gene matches. Looked up from germline, CDR1 is MGHRA and CDR2 is YSYEKL.

The genes are TRBV27 and TRBJ2-3; 7 bases align to TRBD1. Germline values: CDR1 MNHEY, CDR2 SMNVEV (reference sequence). J was trimmed by 4 bases and V by 1 base; bases with no gene match: 11. CDR3 size: 17 residues. The CDR3 region has the DNA TGTGCCAGCAGTTTATACGGTAGGACAGGCGGTTCAGATACGCAGTATTTT. Translation gives CASSLYGRTGGSDTQYF.

The CDR3 coding sequence is TGTGCCAGCAGCCAAGATCAAAACAGGGGTACAGATACGCAGTATTTT. Amino acid sequence: CASSQDQNRGTDTQYF. The chain links TRBV4-2 to TRBJ2-3; 7 bases fit TRBD1. The CDR3 extends over 16 amino acids. V lost 0 bases and J lost 3; bases outside the gene matches: 6. Germline CDR1 and CDR2: LGHNA and YNFKEQ.

Note on this clone: The sample has other DNA sequences that encode this CDR3 too. The gene calls are TRBV28 and TRBJ2-7; possible D gene TRBD2, 5 bases. Germline V lookup: CDR1 MDHEN, CDR2 SYDVKM. Trimming removed 6 bases from V and 2 bases from J, with 8 bases in between. The CDR3 loop spans 12 amino acids. For the CDR3, the DNA is TGTGCCAGCAGAAGCGGTCCCTACGAGCAGTACTTC. Amino acid sequence: CASRSGPYEQYF.

This clone was seen a few times. The chain is built from TRBV7-6 and TRBJ1-2; TRBD1 matches 7 bases. After removal of 2 bases from V and 4 bases from J, the junction contained 10 bases not matched to a gene. The CDR3 has 16 amino acids. Germline CDR1 is SGHVS and CDR2 is FNYEAQ. Written as DNA, the CDR3 is TGTGCCAGCAGCTTAACCACTTCCGGGACAGTCTATGGCTACACCTTC. It translates to CASSLTTSGTVYGYTF. Full variable domain (rest looked up from reference TRBV7-6 and TRBJ1-2): GAGVSQSPRYKVTKRGQDVALRCDPISGHVSLYWYRQALGQGPEFLTYFNYEAQQDKSGLPNDRFSAERPEGSISTLTIQRTEQRDSAMYRCASSLTTSGTVYGYTFGSGTRLTVV.

The chain has TRBV19 and TRBJ2-7, with TRBD1 matching 8 bases. Trimming took 5 bases from V and 4 from J; bases not matched to a gene: 7. Germline V lookup: CDR1 LNHDA, CDR2 SQIVND (reference sequence). The CDR3 loop spans 14 amino acids. The CDR3 coding sequence is TGTGCCAGTAGTGGACAGGGCCGGTTATACGAGCAGTACTTC. This translates into CASSGQGRLYEQYF.

J is TRBJ2-5 and V is TRBV18, with TRBD1 identical over 7 bases. The end of the DNA is better explained by TRBJ2-7, so the J call may be wrong. Per the germline V gene, CDR1 is KGHSH and CDR2 is LQKENI. The CDR3 has 17 residues. The CDR3 loop reads CASSLNLGTGDAYEQYF. CDR3 coding DNA: TGTGCCAGCTCTCTCAACCTAGGAACAGGGGACGCCTACGAGCAGTACTTC.

The chain links TRBV5-1 to TRBJ2-3; 8 nucleotides agree with TRBD2. The V gene end was trimmed by 4 bases and the J gene end by 6 bases; junction bases not matched to a gene: 7. There are 14 residues in the CDR3. Germline lookup yields CDR1 SGHRS and CDR2 YFSETQ. As DNA, the CDR3 is TGCGCCAGCAGCCCGGGGGGGGCTACCGATACGCAGTATTTT. Amino acids: CASSPGGATDTQYF.

The chain has TRBV2 and TRBJ1-5; no reliable D call. This CDR3 is built from 13 residues. Trimming pared 4 bases from V and 4 bases from J, leaving 8 bases between. The germline V gene encodes CDR1 SNHLY and CDR2 FYNNEI. The CDR3 DNA sequence: TGTGCCAGCAGTGCGCAGTTGAATCAGCCCCAGCATTTT. Protein: CASSAQLNQPQHF.

This clone was observed a few times. The CDR3 spells CASSSRAGVGYEQYF. The CDR3 coding sequence is TGTGCCAGCAGCTCCAGGGCAGGGGTGGGGTACGAGCAGTACTTC. V and J are TRBV7-9 and TRBJ2-7, with D possibly matching TRBD1 (6 bases). The V gene lost 4 bases and the J gene lost 4 bases, with 17 bases spanning the gap. CDR1 and CDR2 (germline): SEHNR, FQNEAQ (reference sequence). The CDR3 has 15 residues.

A few counts support this clone. The V and J genes are TRBV5-4 and TRBJ2-7; weak D call: TRBD2 (5 bases). The germline V and J ends were trimmed by 1 base and 5 bases, with 10 bases remaining between them. This CDR3 is 13 amino acids long. Looked up from germline, CDR1 is SGHNT and CDR2 is YYREEE (reference sequence). In nucleotides, the CDR3 is TGTGCCAGCAGCTTGACCCAACTAGACGAGCAGTACTTC. Translated: CASSLTQLDEQYF.

This rearrangement joins TRBV29-1 to TRBJ2-1; 10 nucleotides match TRBD2. Germline V gene lookup returns CDR1 SQVTM and CDR2 ANQGSEA. After removal of 6 bases from V and 10 bases from J, the junction contained 12 bases not matched to a gene. The CDR3 sequence is 14 residues long. CDR3 in DNA: TGCAGCGTCCTGGGGACTAGCGTATATCAGGAGCAGTTCTTC. Amino acid sequence: CSVLGTSVYQEQFF.

Notes on this clone: Relative to the germline gene, one junction end is altered; a read error may explain this. V gene TRBV27 combines with J gene TRBJ2-7; 7 bases agree with TRBD2. Germline V gene data show CDR1 as MNHEY and CDR2 as SMNVEV (reference sequence). CDR3 length: 13 amino acids. The CDR3 DNA reads as TGTGCCGGCAGTTTACGGGGACTACCAGAGCAGTACTTC. Translating gives CAGSLRGLPEQYF.

Here the CDR3 reads CASSPPGLAGGEYNEQFF. CDR3 DNA sequence: TGTGCCAGCTCACCCCCGGGACTAGCGGGAGGGGAGTACAATGAGCAGTTCTTC. The chain has TRBV18 and TRBJ2-1; 16 bases agree with TRBD2. Trimming removed 3 bases from V and 4 bases from J; junction bases left unmatched: 6. The CDR3 has 18 residues. Germline V gives CDR1 KGHSH, CDR2 LQKENI.

The CDR3 DNA is TGTGCCAGCAGCTTAGACGATGGCAGGGGCTTCACCTACGAGCAGTACTTC. This sequence encodes CASSLDDGRGFTYEQYF. The V and J genes are TRBV7-6 and TRBJ2-5; a weak D match, TRBD1 (6 bases). The end of the DNA aligns better with TRBJ2-7, so the J call may be wrong. The CDR3 totals 17 residues. Germline CDR1 is SGHVS and CDR2 is FNYEAQ.

This sequence joins TRBV6-6 and TRBJ1-5; the match to TRBD1 covers 12 bases. V shed 6 bases and J 5 bases; nucleotides not matched to a gene: 8. CDR3 size: 16 residues. Per the germline V gene, CDR1 is MNHNY and CDR2 is SVGAGI (reference sequence). The CDR3: CASSRSGTGGYQPQHF. The CDR3 DNA follows: TGTGCCAGCAGCCGCTCCGGGACAGGGGGCTATCAGCCCCAGCATTTT.

This sequence joins TRBV18 and TRBJ1-1; perhaps TRBD1 as D (5 bases). CDR3 length: 13 amino acids. Trimming took 4 bases from V and 3 from J, leaving 9 bases between them. Germline assignment: CDR1 KGHSH and CDR2 LQKENI. For the CDR3, the DNA is TGTGCCAGCTCACTTTTAGGGGACACTGAAGCTTTCTTT. This translates into CASSLLGDTEAFF.

The rearrangement links TRBV6-1 to TRBJ1-1; D gene ambiguous. The CDR3 is made up of 11 amino acids. The germline V gene has CDR1 MNHNS and CDR2 SASEGT. V lost 10 bases, J lost 1 base, and 7 bases lay in between. DNA of the CDR3: TGTGCCACCACAGAGAACACTGAAGCTTTCTTT. Translating it yields CATTENTEAFF.